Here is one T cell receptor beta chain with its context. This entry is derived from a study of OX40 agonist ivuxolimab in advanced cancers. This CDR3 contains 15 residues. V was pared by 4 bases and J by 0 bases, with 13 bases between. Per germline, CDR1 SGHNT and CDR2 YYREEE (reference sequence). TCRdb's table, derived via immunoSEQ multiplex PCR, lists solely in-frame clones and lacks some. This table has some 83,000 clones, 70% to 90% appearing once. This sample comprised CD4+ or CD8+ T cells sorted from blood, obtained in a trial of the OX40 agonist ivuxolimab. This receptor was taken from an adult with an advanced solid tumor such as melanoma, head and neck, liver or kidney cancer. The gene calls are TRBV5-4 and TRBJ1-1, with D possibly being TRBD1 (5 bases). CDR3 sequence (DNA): TGTGCCAGCAGCCCGGGGAGAGGGGTGAACACTGAAGCTTTCTTT. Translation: CASSPGRGVNTEAFF.